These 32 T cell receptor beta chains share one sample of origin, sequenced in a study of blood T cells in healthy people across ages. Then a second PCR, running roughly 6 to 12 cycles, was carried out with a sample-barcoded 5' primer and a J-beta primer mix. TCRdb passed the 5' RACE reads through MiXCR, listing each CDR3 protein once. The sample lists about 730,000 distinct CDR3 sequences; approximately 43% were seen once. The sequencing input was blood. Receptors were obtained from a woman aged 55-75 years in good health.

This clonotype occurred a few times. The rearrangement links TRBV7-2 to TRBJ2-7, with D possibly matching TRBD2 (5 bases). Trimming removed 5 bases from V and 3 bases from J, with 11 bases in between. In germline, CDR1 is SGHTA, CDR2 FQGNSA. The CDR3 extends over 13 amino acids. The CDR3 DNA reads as TGTGCCAGCAGCAGACCCGGGGTCTACGAGCAGTACTTC. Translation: CASSRPGVYEQYF.

The DNA of the CDR3 is TGCAGTGCAATCGGGAATGAAAAACTGTTTTTT. Its translation is CSAIGNEKLFF. The chain links TRBV20-1 to TRBJ1-4; D not certain. V was shortened by 6 bases and J by 5 bases, with 7 bases between the two germline ends. The CDR3 sequence is 11 residues long. Per germline, CDR1 DFQATT and CDR2 SNEGSKA (reference sequence).

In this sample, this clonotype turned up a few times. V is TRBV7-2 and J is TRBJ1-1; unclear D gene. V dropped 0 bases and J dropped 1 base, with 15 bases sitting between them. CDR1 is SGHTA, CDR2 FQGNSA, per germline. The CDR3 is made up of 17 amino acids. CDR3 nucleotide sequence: TGTGCCAGCAGCTTAGCGCGCGGGGAGAAGAGGAACACTGAAGCTTTCTTT. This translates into CASSLARGEKRNTEAFF.

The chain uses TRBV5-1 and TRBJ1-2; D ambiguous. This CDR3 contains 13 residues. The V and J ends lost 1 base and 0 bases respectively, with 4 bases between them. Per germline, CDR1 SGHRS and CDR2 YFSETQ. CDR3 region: CASSLTPNYGYTF. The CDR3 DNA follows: TGCGCCAGCAGCTTGACACCTAACTATGGCTACACCTTC.

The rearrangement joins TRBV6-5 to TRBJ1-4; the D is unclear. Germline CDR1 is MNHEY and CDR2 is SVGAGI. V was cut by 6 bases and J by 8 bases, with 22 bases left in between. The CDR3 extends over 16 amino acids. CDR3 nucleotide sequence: TGTGCCAGCAGCCCCCCTCTACAGACTAACGTAGAAAAACTGTTTTTT. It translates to CASSPPLQTNVEKLFF.

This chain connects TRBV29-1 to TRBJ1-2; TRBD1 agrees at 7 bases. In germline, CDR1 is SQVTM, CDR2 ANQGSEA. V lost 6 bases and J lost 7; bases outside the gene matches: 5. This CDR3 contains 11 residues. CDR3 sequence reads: CSVSGTAGYTF. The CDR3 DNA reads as TGCAGCGTCTCCGGGACAGCTGGCTACACCTTC. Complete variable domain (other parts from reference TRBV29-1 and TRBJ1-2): SAVISQKPSRDICQRGTSLTIQCQVDSQVTMMFWYRQQPGQSLTLIATANQGSEATYESGFVIDKFPISRPNLTFSTLTVSNMSPEDSSIYLCSVSGTAGYTFGSGTRLTVV.

In DNA, the CDR3 is TGCGCCAGCAGGGTCCCTAGCAATCAGCCCCAGCATTTT. Translated, it gives CASRVPSNQPQHF. This rearrangement joins TRBV5-1 to TRBJ1-5; no clear D. The CDR3 is 13 amino acids. Trimming cost V 5 bases and J 0 bases, with 6 bases left between them. Looked up from germline, CDR1 is SGHRS and CDR2 is YFSETQ. Using reference TRBV5-1 and TRBJ1-5 for the parts outside the CDR3, the full variable domain is KAGVTQTPRYLIKTRGQQVTLSCSPISGHRSVSWYQQTPGQGLQFLFEYFSETQRNKGNFPGRFSGRQFSNSRSEMNVSTLELGDSALYLCASRVPSNQPQHFGDGTRLSIL.

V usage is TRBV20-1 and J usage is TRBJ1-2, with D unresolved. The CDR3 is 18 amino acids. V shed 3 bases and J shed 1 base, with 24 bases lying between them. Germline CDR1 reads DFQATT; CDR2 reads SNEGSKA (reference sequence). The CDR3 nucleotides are TGCAGTGCTAGTCCGCCCCTCGGACTTCTGTTGGGTAACTATGGCTACACCTTC. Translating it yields CSASPPLGLLLGNYGYTF.

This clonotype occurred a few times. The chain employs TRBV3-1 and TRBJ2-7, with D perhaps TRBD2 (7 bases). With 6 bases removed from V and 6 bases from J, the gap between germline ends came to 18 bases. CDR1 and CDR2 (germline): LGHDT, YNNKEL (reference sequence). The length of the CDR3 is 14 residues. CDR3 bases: TGTGCCAGCAGTCAAACCGGGGGGCGGGGCGAGCAGTACTTC. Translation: CASSQTGGRGEQYF.

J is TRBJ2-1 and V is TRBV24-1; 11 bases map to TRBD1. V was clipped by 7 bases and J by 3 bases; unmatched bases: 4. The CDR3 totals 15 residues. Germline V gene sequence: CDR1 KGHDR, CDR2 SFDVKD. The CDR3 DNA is TGTGCCACCAGCGCCGGGACAGGGGGCTACAATGAGCAGTTCTTC. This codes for CATSAGTGGYNEQFF.

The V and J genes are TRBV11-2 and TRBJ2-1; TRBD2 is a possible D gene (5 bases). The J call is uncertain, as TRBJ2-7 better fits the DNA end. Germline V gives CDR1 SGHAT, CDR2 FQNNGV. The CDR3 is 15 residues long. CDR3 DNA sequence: TGTGCCAGCAGCCCGCGACTAAGCGCCGACAATGAGCAGTACTTC. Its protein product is CASSPRLSADNEQYF.

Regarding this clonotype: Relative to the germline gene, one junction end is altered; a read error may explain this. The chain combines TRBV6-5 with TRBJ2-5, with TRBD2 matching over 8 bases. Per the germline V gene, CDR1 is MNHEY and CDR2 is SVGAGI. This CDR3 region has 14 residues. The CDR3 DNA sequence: TGTGCCAGCAGCCACGGGGGGGTCCAAGAGGCCCAGTACTTC. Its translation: CASSHGGVQEAQYF.

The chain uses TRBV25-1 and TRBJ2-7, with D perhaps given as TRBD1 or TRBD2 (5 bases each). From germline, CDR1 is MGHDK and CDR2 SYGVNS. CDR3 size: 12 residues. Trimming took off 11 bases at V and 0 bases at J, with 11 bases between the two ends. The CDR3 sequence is CACRGASYEQYF. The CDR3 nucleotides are TGTGCCTGCCGAGGGGCCTCCTACGAGCAGTACTTC.

CDR3 residues: CAWSPARSQGGGSGQYF. CDR3 DNA: TGTGCCTGGAGCCCGGCTAGATCACAGGGAGGTGGCTCGGGGCAGTACTTC. The V and J genes are TRBV30 and TRBJ2-7, with D perhaps being TRBD1 or TRBD2 (6 bases each). Germline CDR1 is GTSNPN and CDR2 is SVGIG (reference sequence). Trimming took off 3 bases at V and 9 bases at J, with 30 bases between the two ends. The CDR3 is made up of 17 amino acids.

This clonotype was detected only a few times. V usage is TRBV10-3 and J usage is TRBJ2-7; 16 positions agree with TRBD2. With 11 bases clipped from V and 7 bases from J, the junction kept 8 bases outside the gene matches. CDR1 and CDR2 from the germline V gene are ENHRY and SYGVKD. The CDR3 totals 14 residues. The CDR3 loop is CASGLAGGQGEQYF. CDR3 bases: TGTGCCTCGGGACTAGCGGGGGGGCAGGGTGAGCAGTACTTC.

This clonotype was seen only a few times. The DNA of the CDR3 is TGCAGTGCTAGAGCCCCAGGGGGGGTCTACGAGCAGTACTTC. It specifies CSARAPGGVYEQYF. This sequence joins TRBV20-1 and TRBJ2-7, with D possibly called TRBD1 or TRBD2 (7 bases each). The CDR3 length is 14 residues. Trimming removed 1 base from V and 3 bases from J, with 13 bases in between. Per the germline V gene, CDR1 is DFQATT and CDR2 is SNEGSKA (reference sequence).

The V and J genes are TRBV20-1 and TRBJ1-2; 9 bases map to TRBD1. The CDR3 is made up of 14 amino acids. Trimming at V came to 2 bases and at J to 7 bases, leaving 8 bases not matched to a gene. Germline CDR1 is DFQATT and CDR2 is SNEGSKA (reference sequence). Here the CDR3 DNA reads TGCAGTGCTAGAAGGGGACAGGGAGTAGCTGGCTACACCTTC. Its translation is CSARRGQGVAGYTF.

The CDR3: CSVEASSGDTEAFF. CDR3 DNA: TGCAGCGTTGAAGCCAGTTCCGGGGACACTGAAGCTTTCTTT. The chain carries TRBV29-1 and TRBJ1-1, with D unclear. Deletions cut 1 base from V and 3 bases from J, with 12 bases between. Germline V gene lookup returns CDR1 SQVTM and CDR2 ANQGSEA. This CDR3 is built from 14 residues.

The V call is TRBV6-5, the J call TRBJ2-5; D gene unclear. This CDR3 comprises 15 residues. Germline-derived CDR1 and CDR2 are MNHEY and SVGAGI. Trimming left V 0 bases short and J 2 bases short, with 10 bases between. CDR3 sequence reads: CASSYSTPGQETQYF. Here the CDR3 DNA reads TGTGCCAGCAGTTACTCGACCCCCGGACAAGAGACCCAGTACTTC.

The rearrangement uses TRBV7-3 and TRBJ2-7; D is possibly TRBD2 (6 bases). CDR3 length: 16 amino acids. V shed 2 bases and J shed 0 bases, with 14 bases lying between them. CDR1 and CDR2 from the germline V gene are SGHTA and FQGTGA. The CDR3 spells CASSLLGAGSSYEQYF. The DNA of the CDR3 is TGTGCCAGCAGCTTACTTGGCGCCGGGAGCTCCTACGAGCAGTACTTC.

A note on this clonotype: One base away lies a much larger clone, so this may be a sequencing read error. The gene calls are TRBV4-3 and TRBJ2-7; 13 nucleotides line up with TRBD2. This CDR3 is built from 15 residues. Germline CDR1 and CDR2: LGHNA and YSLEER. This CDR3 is CASGQGLAGTYEQYF. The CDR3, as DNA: TGCGCCAGCGGCCAGGGACTAGCGGGAACCTACGAGCAGTACTTC.

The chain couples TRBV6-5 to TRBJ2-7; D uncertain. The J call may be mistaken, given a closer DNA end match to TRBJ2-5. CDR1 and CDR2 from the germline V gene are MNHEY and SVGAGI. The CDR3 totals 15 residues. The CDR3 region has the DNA TGTGCCAGCAGTTCGGTAAAGGAGACCCAGGAGACCCAGTACTTC. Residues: CASSSVKETQETQYF.

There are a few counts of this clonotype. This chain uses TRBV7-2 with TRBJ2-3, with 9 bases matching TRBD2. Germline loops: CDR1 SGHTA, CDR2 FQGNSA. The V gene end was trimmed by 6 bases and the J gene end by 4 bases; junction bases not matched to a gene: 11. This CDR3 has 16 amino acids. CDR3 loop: CASRPTLAGGSDTQYF. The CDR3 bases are TGTGCCAGCAGACCAACCCTGGCGGGAGGGTCAGATACGCAGTATTTT. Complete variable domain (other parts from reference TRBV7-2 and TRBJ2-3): GAGVSQSPSNKVTEKGKDVELRCDPISGHTALYWYRQSLGQGLEFLIYFQGNSAPDKSGLPSDRFSAERTGGSVSTLTIQRTQQEDSAVYLCASRPTLAGGSDTQYFGPGTRLTVL.

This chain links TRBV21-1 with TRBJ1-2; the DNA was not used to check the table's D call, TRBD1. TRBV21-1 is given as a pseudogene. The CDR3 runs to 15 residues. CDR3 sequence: CASSLWTDDYYGYTF. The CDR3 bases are TGTGCCAGCAGCCTTTGGACAGATGATTACTATGGCTACACCTTC.

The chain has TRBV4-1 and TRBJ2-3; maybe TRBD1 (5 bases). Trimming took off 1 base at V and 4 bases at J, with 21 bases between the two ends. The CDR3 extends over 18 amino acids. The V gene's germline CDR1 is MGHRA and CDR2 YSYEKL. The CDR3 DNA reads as TGCGCCAGCAGCCAAGGTCGAGCGAAGCAGGGTTGGGCAGATACGCAGTATTTT. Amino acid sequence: CASSQGRAKQGWADTQYF.

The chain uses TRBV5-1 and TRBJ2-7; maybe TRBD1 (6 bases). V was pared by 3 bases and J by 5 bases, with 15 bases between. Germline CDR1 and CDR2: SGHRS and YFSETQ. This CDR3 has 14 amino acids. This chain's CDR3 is CASSSLQGSHEQYF. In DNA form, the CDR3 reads TGCGCCAGCAGCTCCTTACAGGGATCCCACGAGCAGTACTTC. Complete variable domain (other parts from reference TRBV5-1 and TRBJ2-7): KAGVTQTPRYLIKTRGQQVTLSCSPISGHRSVSWYQQTPGQGLQFLFEYFSETQRNKGNFPGRFSGRQFSNSRSEMNVSTLELGDSALYLCASSSLQGSHEQYFGPGTRLTVT.

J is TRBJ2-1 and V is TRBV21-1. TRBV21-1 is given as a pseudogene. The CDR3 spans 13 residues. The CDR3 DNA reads TGTGCCAGCAGCAAAAGGCCCTACAATGAGCAGTTCTTC. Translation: CASSKRPYNEQFF.

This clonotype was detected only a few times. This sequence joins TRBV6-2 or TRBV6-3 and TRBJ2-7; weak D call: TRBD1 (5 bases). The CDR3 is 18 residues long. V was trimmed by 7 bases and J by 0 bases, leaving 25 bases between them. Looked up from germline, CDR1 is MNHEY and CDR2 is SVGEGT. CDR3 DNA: TGTGCCAGCACCACCCAGGCTGGGGTTAGGGGATTCTCCTACGAGCAGTACTTC. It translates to CASTTQAGVRGFSYEQYF.

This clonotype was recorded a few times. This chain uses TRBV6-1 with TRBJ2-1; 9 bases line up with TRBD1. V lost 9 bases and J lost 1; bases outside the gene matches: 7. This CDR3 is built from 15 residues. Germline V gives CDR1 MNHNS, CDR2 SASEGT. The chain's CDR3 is CASGDRVSSYNEQFF. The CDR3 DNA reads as TGTGCCAGTGGGGACAGGGTTAGTTCCTACAATGAGCAGTTCTTC.

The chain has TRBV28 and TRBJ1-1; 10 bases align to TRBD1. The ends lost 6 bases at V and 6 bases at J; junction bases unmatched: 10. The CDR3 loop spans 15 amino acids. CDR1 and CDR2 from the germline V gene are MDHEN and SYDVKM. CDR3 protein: CASSPLGQGRPEAFF. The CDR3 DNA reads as TGTGCCAGCAGCCCTCTGGGACAGGGGAGGCCTGAAGCTTTCTTT.

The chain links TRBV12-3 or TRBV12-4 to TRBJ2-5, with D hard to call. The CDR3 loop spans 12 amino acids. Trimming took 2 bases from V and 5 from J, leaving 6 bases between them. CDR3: CASSLFEETQYF. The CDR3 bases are TGTGCCAGCAGTTTATTTGAGGAGACCCAGTACTTC.

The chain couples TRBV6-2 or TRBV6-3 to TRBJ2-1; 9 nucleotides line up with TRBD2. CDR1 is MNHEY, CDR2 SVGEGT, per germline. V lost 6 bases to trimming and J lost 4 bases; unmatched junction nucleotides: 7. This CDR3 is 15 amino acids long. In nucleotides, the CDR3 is TGTGCCAGCAGCCGTGGACTAGCGTCGTACAATGAGCAGTTCTTC. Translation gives CASSRGLASYNEQFF.